The sequence of this T cell receptor (beta chain) was determined in a study of blood T cell repertoires in COVID-19. The germline V gene encodes CDR1 MNHEY and CDR2 SVGAGI. Trimming left V 5 bases short and J 7 bases short, with 14 bases between. The CDR3 extends over 13 amino acids. The protocol was immunoSEQ multiplex PCR, while the TCRdb copy is restricted to in-frame clones and leaves out a portion. The data contain about 400,000 clones, approximately 87% of them singletons. This sequence was found in a woman in her thirties with acute COVID-19. The sample taken for sequencing was PBMCs or T cells enriched from blood (not recorded which). The chain links TRBV6-5 to TRBJ1-1; D ambiguous. The CDR3 DNA sequence: TGTGCCAGCAGTAGCCAGCTAGTTCATGAAGCTTTCTTT. The encoded protein is CASSSQLVHEAFF.